The entry below describes one TCR beta chain. The entry originates in a study of CD8+ T cells in alopecia areata. Regarding treatment: oral pan-JAK inhibitor, 5-10 mg twice daily. Sequencing relied on a cDNA template that was reverse transcribed from extracted RNA. Only in-frame clones appear in the TCRdb table, and some are missing; sequencing was by immunoSEQ multiplex PCR. The sample has 150,000 to 250,000 clones, 55% to 70% seen once. The length of the CDR3 is 13 residues. V lost 1 base and J 3 bases, leaving 10 bases between the germline ends. Germline V CDR1 and CDR2: GTSNPN, SVGIG (reference sequence).

The specimen was CD4+ T cells sorted from blood, collected at week 4, from a patient treated with tofacitinib. The source is a human donor with alopecia areata. The chain uses TRBV30 and TRBJ2-7, with a weak D call TRBD2 (6 bases). CDR3 loop: CAWSGSSGYEQYF. CDR3 coding DNA: TGTGCCTGGAGTGGGAGTAGCGGCTACGAGCAGTACTTC. Full variable domain (missing parts from reference TRBV30 and TRBJ2-7): SQTIHQWPATLVQPVGSPLSLECTVEGTSNPNLYWYRQAAGRGLQLLFYSVGIGQISSEVPQNLSASRPQDRQFILSSKKLLLSDSGFYLCAWSGSSGYEQYFGPGTRLTVT.